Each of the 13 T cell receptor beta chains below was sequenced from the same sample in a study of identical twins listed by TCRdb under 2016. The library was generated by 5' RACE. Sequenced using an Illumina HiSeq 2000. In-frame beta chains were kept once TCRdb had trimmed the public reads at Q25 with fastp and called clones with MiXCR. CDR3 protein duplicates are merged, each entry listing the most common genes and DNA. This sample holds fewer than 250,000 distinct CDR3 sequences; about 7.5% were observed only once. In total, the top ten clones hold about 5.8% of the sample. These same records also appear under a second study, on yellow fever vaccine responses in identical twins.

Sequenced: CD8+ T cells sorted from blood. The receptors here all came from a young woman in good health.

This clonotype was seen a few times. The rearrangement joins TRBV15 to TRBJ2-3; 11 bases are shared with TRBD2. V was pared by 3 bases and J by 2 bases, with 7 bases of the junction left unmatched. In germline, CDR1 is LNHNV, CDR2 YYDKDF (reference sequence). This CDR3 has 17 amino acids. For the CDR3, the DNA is TGTGCCACCAGCAGTGTTACTAGCGGGAGTGCCACAGATACGCAGTATTTT. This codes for CATSSVTSGSATDTQYF.

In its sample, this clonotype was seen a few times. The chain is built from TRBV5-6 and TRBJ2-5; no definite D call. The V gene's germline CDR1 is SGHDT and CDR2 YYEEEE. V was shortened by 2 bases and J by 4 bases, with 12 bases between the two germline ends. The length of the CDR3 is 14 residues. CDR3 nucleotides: TGTGCCAGCAGCTTTCTGGGGATCGTAGAGACCCAGTACTTC. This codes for CASSFLGIVETQYF. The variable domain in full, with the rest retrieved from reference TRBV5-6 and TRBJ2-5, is DAGVTQSPTHLIKTRGQQVTLRCSPKSGHDTVSWYQQALGQGPQFIFQYYEEEERQRGNFPDRFSGHQFPNYSSELNVNALLLGDSALYLCASSFLGIVETQYFGPGTRLLVL.

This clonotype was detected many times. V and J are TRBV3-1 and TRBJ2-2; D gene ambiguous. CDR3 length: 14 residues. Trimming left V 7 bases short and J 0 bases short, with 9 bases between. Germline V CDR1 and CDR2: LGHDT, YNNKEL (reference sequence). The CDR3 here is CASTYNPNTGELFF. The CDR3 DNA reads TGTGCCAGCACCTATAACCCGAACACCGGGGAGCTGTTTTTT.

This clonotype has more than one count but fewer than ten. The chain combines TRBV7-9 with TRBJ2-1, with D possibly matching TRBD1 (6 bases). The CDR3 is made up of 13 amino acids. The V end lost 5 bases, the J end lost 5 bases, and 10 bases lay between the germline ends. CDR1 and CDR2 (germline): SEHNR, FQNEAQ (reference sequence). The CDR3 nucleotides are TGTGCCAGCAGCCCCCGGGACAACAATGAGCAGTTCTTC. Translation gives CASSPRDNNEQFF.

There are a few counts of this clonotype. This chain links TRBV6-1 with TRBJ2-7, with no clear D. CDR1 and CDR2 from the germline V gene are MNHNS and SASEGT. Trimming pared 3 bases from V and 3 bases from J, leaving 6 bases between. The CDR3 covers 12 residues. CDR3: CASSDLDYEQYF. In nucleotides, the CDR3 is TGTGCCAGCAGTGATTTAGACTACGAGCAGTACTTC.

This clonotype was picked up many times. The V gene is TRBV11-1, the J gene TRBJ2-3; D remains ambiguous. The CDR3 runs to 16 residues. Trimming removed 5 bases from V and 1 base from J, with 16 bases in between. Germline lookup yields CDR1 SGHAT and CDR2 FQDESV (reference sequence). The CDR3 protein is CASSRPWGSGTDTQYF. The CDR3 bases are TGTGCCAGCAGCCGCCCTTGGGGATCGGGCACAGATACGCAGTATTTT.

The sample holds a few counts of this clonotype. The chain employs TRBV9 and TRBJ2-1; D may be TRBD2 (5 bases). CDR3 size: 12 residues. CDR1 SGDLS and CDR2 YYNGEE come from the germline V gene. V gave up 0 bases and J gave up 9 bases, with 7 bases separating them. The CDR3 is CASSVEGSEQFF. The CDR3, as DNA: TGTGCCAGCAGCGTAGAAGGGAGTGAGCAGTTCTTC. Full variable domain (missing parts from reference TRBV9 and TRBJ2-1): DSGVTQTPKHLITATGQRVTLRCSPRSGDLSVYWYQQSLDQGLQFLIQYYNGEERAKGNILERFSAQQFPDLHSELNLSSLELGDSALYFCASSVEGSEQFFGPGTRLTVL.

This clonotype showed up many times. CDR3 residues: CASSLWGATEAFF. The CDR3 coding sequence is TGTGCCAGCAGTTTATGGGGAGCCACTGAAGCTTTCTTT. The chain recombines TRBV12-3 or TRBV12-4 with TRBJ1-1; D remains unclear. V was clipped by 2 bases and J by 4 bases, with 8 bases between them. This CDR3 contains 13 residues.

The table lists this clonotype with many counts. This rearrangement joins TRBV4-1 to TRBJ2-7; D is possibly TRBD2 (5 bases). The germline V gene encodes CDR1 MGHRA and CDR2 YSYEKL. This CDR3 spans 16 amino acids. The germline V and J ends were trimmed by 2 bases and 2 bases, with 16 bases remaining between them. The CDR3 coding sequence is TGCGCCAGCAGCCAATCCCACCCGGGGTTCGCCTACGAGCAGTACTTC. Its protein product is CASSQSHPGFAYEQYF.

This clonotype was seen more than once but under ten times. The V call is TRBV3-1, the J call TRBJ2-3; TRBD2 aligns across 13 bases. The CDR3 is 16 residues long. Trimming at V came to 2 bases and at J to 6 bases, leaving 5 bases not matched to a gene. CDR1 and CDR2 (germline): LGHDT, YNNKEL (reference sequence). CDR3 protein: CASSQLLAGGSDTQYF. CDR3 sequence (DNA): TGTGCCAGCAGCCAATTACTAGCGGGGGGGTCGGATACGCAGTATTTT.

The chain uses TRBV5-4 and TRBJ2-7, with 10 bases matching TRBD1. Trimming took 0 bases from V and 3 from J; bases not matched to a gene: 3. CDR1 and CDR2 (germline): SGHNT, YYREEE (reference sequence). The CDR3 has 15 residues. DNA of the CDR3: TGTGCCAGCAGCTTGGGGACAGGGGGGTTCTACGAGCAGTACGTC. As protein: CASSLGTGGFYEQYV.

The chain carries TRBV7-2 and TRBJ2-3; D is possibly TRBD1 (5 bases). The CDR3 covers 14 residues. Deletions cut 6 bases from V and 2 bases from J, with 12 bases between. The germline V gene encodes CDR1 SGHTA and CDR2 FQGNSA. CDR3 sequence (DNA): TGTGCCAGCAGTCGGTACAGGCTCACAGATACGCAGTATTTT. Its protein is CASSRYRLTDTQYF. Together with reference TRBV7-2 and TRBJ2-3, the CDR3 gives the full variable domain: GAGVSQSPSNKVTEKGKDVELRCDPISGHTALYWYRQSLGQGLEFLIYFQGNSAPDKSGLPSDRFSAERTGGSVSTLTIQRTQQEDSAVYLCASSRYRLTDTQYFGPGTRLTVL.

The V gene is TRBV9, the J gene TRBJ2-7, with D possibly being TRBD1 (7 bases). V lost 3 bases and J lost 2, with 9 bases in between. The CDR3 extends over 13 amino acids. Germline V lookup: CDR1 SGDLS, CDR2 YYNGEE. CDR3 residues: CASSGGTAYEQYF. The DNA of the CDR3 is TGTGCCAGCAGCGGCGGGACAGCCTACGAGCAGTACTTC.